The 25 T cell receptor beta chains listed next were all sequenced from one sample in a study of CD8+CD57+ T cells in acquired aplastic anemia. The use of genomic DNA as template underpinned the TCR beta VDJ and CDR3 profiling. TCRdb recomputed calls from the reads with MiXCR, one row per CDR3 protein. The sample yields roughly 51,000 distinct CDR3 sequences, around two thirds seen once. Sequencing was done on a sample of sorted CD4+, CD8+, or CD8+CD57+ T cells (not recorded which) from PBMCs. The source of these receptors is a human donor in good health, serving as a control.

This clonotype was observed a handful of times. This chain connects TRBV7-2 to TRBJ1-6; perhaps TRBD1 as D (5 bases). The length of the CDR3 is 13 residues. Per the germline V gene, CDR1 is SGHTA and CDR2 is FQGNSA. Trimming stripped 1 base from V and 9 bases from J, with 7 bases between. The CDR3 loop reads CASSLDGASPLHF. The CDR3 DNA is TGTGCCAGCAGCTTAGACGGGGCTTCACCCCTCCACTTT.

In this sample, this clonotype turned up a few times. V usage is TRBV25-1 and J usage is TRBJ2-1, with unresolved D. The CDR3 consists of 16 residues. The germline CDR1 and CDR2 sequences are MGHDK and SYGVNS. V lost 3 bases, J lost 8 bases, and 20 bases lay in between. This chain's CDR3 is CASSEFGLLKGHEQFF. The CDR3 region has the DNA TGTGCCAGCAGTGAGTTCGGATTACTCAAAGGCCATGAGCAGTTCTTC.

CDR3 DNA sequence: TGTGCCAGCAGCTTAGGTCAGGTCGCGGGGCTGTTTTTT. Encoded protein: CASSLGQVAGLFF. J is TRBJ2-2 and V is TRBV7-9, with D possibly being TRBD2 (5 bases). Per the germline V gene, CDR1 is SEHNR and CDR2 is FQNEAQ (reference sequence). The V end lost 1 base, the J end lost 13 bases, and 13 bases lay between the germline ends. The CDR3 has 13 amino acids.

This chain joins TRBV2 and TRBJ1-2, with D possibly being TRBD1 (6 bases). Germline-derived CDR1 and CDR2 are SNHLY and FYNNEI. This CDR3 region has 15 residues. Trimming removed 3 bases at V and 7 bases at J, with 18 bases between. The CDR3 loop reads CASSDCRGAECGYTF. CDR3 nucleotides: TGTGCCAGCAGTGATTGTCGGGGGGCAGAGTGTGGCTACACCTTC.

The V gene is TRBV7-3, the J gene TRBJ2-7, with no clear D. The germline V and J ends were trimmed by 4 bases and 3 bases, with 10 bases remaining between them. Germline CDR1 SGHTA, CDR2 FQGTGA. The CDR3 extends over 13 amino acids. The CDR3 DNA sequence: TGTGCCAGCAGCTCTGGACCCGTCTACGAGCAGTACTTC. It is translated as CASSSGPVYEQYF.

The chain links TRBV2 to TRBJ2-3, with 7 bases lining up with TRBD2. The germline V gene encodes CDR1 SNHLY and CDR2 FYNNEI. Trimming removed 7 bases from V and 11 bases from J; junction bases left unmatched: 3. The CDR3 is made up of 10 amino acids. The CDR3 loop is CASTGLEQYF. As DNA, the CDR3 is TGTGCCAGCACAGGACTAGAGCAGTATTTT.

This clonotype was detected only a few times. V usage is TRBV15 and J usage is TRBJ1-1; D call uncertain. CDR1 and CDR2 from the germline V gene are LNHNV and YYDKDF (reference sequence). The CDR3 totals 14 residues. With 3 bases removed from V and 1 base from J, the gap between germline ends came to 9 bases. In DNA form, the CDR3 reads TGTGCCACCAGCAGGCCCCGGGCGAACACTGAAGCTTTCTTT. Translation: CATSRPRANTEAFF.

This chain joins TRBV15 and TRBJ2-1, with 10 bases that match TRBD2. Trimming cost V 1 base and J 3 bases; bases outside gene matches: 0. The CDR3 is made up of 15 amino acids. The germline V gene encodes CDR1 LNHNV and CDR2 YYDKDF (reference sequence). This CDR3 reads CATSRASGGYNEQFF. DNA of the CDR3: TGTGCCACCAGCAGAGCTAGCGGGGGCTACAATGAGCAGTTCTTC.

This clonotype was recorded a few times. J is TRBJ1-1 and V is TRBV2; no clear D. The germline V gene encodes CDR1 SNHLY and CDR2 FYNNEI. V lost 2 bases and J 10 bases, leaving 14 bases between the germline ends. This CDR3 has 13 amino acids. DNA for the CDR3: TGTGCCAGCAGTGAAAAACGGTGGAGAGTAGCTTTCTTT. Translation gives CASSEKRWRVAFF.

The chain joins TRBV28 to TRBJ2-7; possible D gene TRBD2, 6 bases. The length of the CDR3 is 11 residues. Per germline, CDR1 MDHEN and CDR2 SYDVKM. The germline V and J ends were trimmed by 10 bases and 6 bases, with 13 bases remaining between them. The CDR3 bases are TGTGCCACTTCCCCCGGGGGCGAGCAGTACTTC. Its protein product is CATSPGGEQYF.

The chain combines TRBV5-1 with TRBJ1-2, with D maybe TRBD1 (5 bases). The germline gives CDR1 SGHRS, CDR2 YFSETQ. The CDR3 extends over 15 amino acids. The germline V and J ends were trimmed by 2 bases and 4 bases, with 15 bases remaining between them. CDR3 sequence (DNA): TGCGCCAGCAGCTTTGAGGAGAACAGGCTCTATGGCTACACCTTC. The encoded protein is CASSFEENRLYGYTF.

This chain links TRBV7-7 with TRBJ2-5; a weak D match, TRBD1 (7 bases). Between the trimmed V and J ends, which lost 2 bases and 4 bases, there was a span of 11 bases. Germline values: CDR1 SSHAT, CDR2 FNYEAQ (reference sequence). There are 14 residues in the CDR3. CDR3 in DNA: TGTGCCAGCAGCTTACAGGGGGGAGGAGAGACCCAGTACTTC. Its protein is CASSLQGGGETQYF.

V usage is TRBV2 and J usage is TRBJ1-2, with 8 bases matching TRBD1. CDR1 and CDR2 from the germline V gene are SNHLY and FYNNEI. Germline trimming cut 7 bases from V and 7 bases from J; bases unmatched to any gene: 11. The CDR3 spans 14 residues. CDR3 loop: CASIPFGTGLGYTF. The CDR3 DNA follows: TGTGCCAGCATTCCTTTCGGGACAGGTCTTGGCTACACCTTC.

The chain carries TRBV19 and TRBJ2-1, with 11 bases lining up with TRBD2. The tail of the sequence fits TRBJ2-7 better, so the J call may be wrong. CDR1 is LNHDA and CDR2 is SQIVND in the germline V gene (reference sequence). The CDR3 spans 16 residues. The CDR3 protein is CASTQTSGGYLREQYF. In DNA form, the CDR3 reads TGTGCCAGTACCCAAACTAGCGGGGGATATCTACGCGAGCAGTACTTC.

This clonotype was recorded once. The chain combines TRBV7-2 with TRBJ2-5, with 13 bases matching TRBD2. J gave up 1 base and V 0 bases, and 5 bases lay outside the gene matches. Germline loops: CDR1 SGHTA, CDR2 FQGNSA. The CDR3 loop spans 18 amino acids. CDR3 DNA: TGTGCCAGCAGCTTAGCGGGTACTAGCGGGGGGGCCCAAGAGACCCAGTACTTC. Its translation: CASSLAGTSGGAQETQYF.

The gene calls are TRBV7-8 and TRBJ2-2, with 7 bases fitting TRBD1. Germline trimming cut 5 bases from V and 3 bases from J; bases unmatched to any gene: 6. Germline V gene sequence: CDR1 SGHVS, CDR2 FQNEAQ. CDR3 size: 15 residues. CDR3 sequence: CASSLRTGYTGELFF. CDR3 DNA: TGTGCCAGCAGCCTAAGGACAGGATACACCGGGGAGCTGTTTTTT.

This clonotype showed up just once. V gene TRBV15 combines with J gene TRBJ1-2, with no clear D. The length of the CDR3 is 13 residues. Germline CDR1 is LNHNV and CDR2 is YYDKDF (reference sequence). V lost 8 bases and J lost 4, with 14 bases in between. The CDR3: CATSRGAIYGYTF. As DNA, the CDR3 is TGTGCCACCTCCCGAGGCGCGATCTATGGCTACACCTTC.

The chain couples TRBV7-2 to TRBJ1-6; unclear D gene. V dropped 5 bases and J dropped 6 bases, with 8 bases sitting between them. The germline V gene has CDR1 SGHTA and CDR2 FQGNSA. The CDR3 spans 13 residues. The CDR3 here is CASSEDLNSPLHF. The CDR3 DNA reads TGTGCCAGCAGCGAAGACCTTAATTCACCCCTCCACTTT. The full variable domain, in which reference TRBV7-2 and TRBJ1-6 provide the parts outside the CDR3, is GAGVSQSPSNKVTEKGKDVELRCDPISGHTALYWYRQSLGQGLEFLIYFQGNSAPDKSGLPSDRFSAERTGGSVSTLTIQRTQQEDSAVYLCASSEDLNSPLHFGNGTRLTVT.

The J gene is TRBJ1-1, the V gene TRBV10-3; TRBD1 aligns across 12 bases. The CDR3 runs to 15 residues. The V gene end was trimmed by 6 bases and the J gene end by 4 bases; junction bases not matched to a gene: 6. Germline loops: CDR1 ENHRY, CDR2 SYGVKD. The CDR3 DNA reads as TGTGCCATCAGGCCCGGGACAGGGGGCGGCACTGAAGCTTTCTTT. Its translation: CAIRPGTGGGTEAFF.

This clonotype was counted a single time. At one end, the junction sequence differs from germline, possibly due to a read error. This chain joins TRBV10-3 and TRBJ1-1, with a tentative D call TRBD1 (6 bases). Germline V gene lookup returns CDR1 ENHRY and CDR2 SYGVKD. The CDR3 extends over 13 amino acids. This CDR3 reads CAIRPGQNTEAFF. The CDR3 nucleotides read TGTGCCATCAGACCGGGACAAAACACTGAGGCTTTCTTT.

V is TRBV20-1 and J is TRBJ2-7; 11 nucleotides line up with TRBD1. The V gene's germline CDR1 is DFQATT and CDR2 SNEGSKA (reference sequence). The CDR3 totals 14 residues. J was trimmed by 7 bases and V by 6 bases; bases with no gene match: 11. The CDR3 DNA reads TGCAGTGCACTAACCGGACAGGGGGCTGGTGAGCAGTACTTC. Translated, it gives CSALTGQGAGEQYF.

Here the CDR3 DNA reads TGTGCCACCAGTGACAAAAGACAGCCCTACGAGCAGTACTTC. It codes for CATSDKRQPYEQYF. The J gene is TRBJ2-7, the V gene TRBV24-1, with D maybe TRBD1 (5 bases). The CDR3 runs to 14 residues. V dropped 4 bases and J dropped 2 bases, with 11 bases sitting between them. Germline CDR1 and CDR2: KGHDR and SFDVKD.

This clonotype was seen a few times. The chain employs TRBV19 and TRBJ1-5; D gene ambiguous. Germline V gene lookup returns CDR1 LNHDA and CDR2 SQIVND (reference sequence). With 8 bases removed from V and 0 bases from J, the gap between germline ends came to 14 bases. The CDR3 is 15 amino acids. In DNA, the CDR3 is TGTGCCAGTCAGACAAGCCTTCGTAGCAATCAGCCCCAGCATTTT. Translating it yields CASQTSLRSNQPQHF.

The chain couples TRBV3-1 to TRBJ1-5; 11 nucleotides line up with TRBD1. CDR3 length: 17 residues. Germline lookup yields CDR1 LGHDT and CDR2 YNNKEL (reference sequence). The junction had 6 bases not matched to a gene; V was cut back by 0 bases and J by 5 bases. DNA of the CDR3: TGTGCCAGCAGCCAAGATCTTGGGACAGGGGGTTATCAGCCCCAGCATTTT. It encodes CASSQDLGTGGYQPQHF.

This rearrangement joins TRBV7-2 to TRBJ1-1; no reliable D call. The ends were cut back, 3 bases at V and 1 base at J, with 9 bases in the middle. The CDR3 runs to 14 residues. Germline-derived CDR1 and CDR2 are SGHTA and FQGNSA. The CDR3 DNA follows: TGTGCCAGCAGCTTGGAGGGCCGGAACACTGAAGCTTTCTTT. Its translation is CASSLEGRNTEAFF.